Presented here are 24 T cell receptor beta chains from one specimen sequenced in a study of beta chain features in type 1 diabetes listed by TCRdb under 2018. What these receptors recognize is not known. Libraries were constructed by the immunoSEQ multiplex PCR assay. The entire amount of isolated RNA was reverse transcribed using the High Capacity cDNA Reverse Transcription Kit, so the sequenced TCRB transcripts were expressed ones. TCRdb carries this immuneACCESS record with in-frame sequences only. Its versions omit some clonotypes, under half of them owing to an unresolved V gene in the studies checked, with the rest unexplained. This sample gives about 340,000 clones in total; approximately 12% of them show up just once. The ten largest clones represent roughly 0.015% of the sample. What the study reported, not specific to this receptor: A moderate but significant shortening of TCRB CDR3 length was observed in type 1 diabetes patients in all four CD4+ subsets.

Material for sequencing was naive CD4+ T cells from blood. According to the study, the label for this sample's cell subset or site signals: true naive CD4+ T cells. Every receptor here comes from a young woman with type 1 diabetes.

This clone was found a few times. CDR3 coding DNA: TGCGCCAGCAAAGAAGCGGGGAACCAAGAGACCCAGTACTTC. Translation gives CASKEAGNQETQYF. The chain joins TRBV5-1 to TRBJ2-5, with 7 bases lining up with TRBD2. The J segment lost 0 bases and the V segment lost 6 bases, leaving 5 bases of the junction unmatched. The length of the CDR3 is 14 residues. From germline, CDR1 is SGHRS and CDR2 YFSETQ. Full variable domain (outside the CDR3, taken from reference TRBV5-1 and TRBJ2-5): KAGVTQTPRYLIKTRGQQVTLSCSPISGHRSVSWYQQTPGQGLQFLFEYFSETQRNKGNFPGRFSGRQFSNSRSEMNVSTLELGDSALYLCASKEAGNQETQYFGPGTRLLVL.

This clone was seen only a few times. The CDR3 DNA follows: TGTGCCAGTACTAAGCCGGGGGGAGGGCCTGAGACCCAGTACTTC. Amino acids: CASTKPGGGPETQYF. The rearrangement uses TRBV19 and TRBJ2-5; 7 bases fit TRBD2. The CDR3 covers 15 residues. CDR1 is LNHDA, CDR2 SQIVND, per germline (reference sequence). Trimming took 7 bases from V and 5 from J; bases not matched to a gene: 13.

The CDR3 bases are TGTGCCAGTAGCCCCGGGACTTTCCCCGGGGAGCTGTTTTTT. Encoded protein: CASSPGTFPGELFF. The rearrangement links TRBV19 to TRBJ2-2; D is perhaps TRBD2 (6 bases). The CDR3 sequence is 14 residues long. Looked up from germline, CDR1 is LNHDA and CDR2 is SQIVND (reference sequence). The germline V and J ends were trimmed by 6 bases and 6 bases, with 14 bases remaining between them.

The V call is TRBV28, the J call TRBJ2-1; 11 positions agree with TRBD2. V was clipped by 4 bases and J by 9 bases; unmatched bases: 8. Germline V lookup: CDR1 MDHEN, CDR2 SYDVKM. The CDR3 runs to 15 residues. The CDR3 loop is CASSSGTSGRSEQFF. The CDR3 DNA reads as TGTGCCAGCAGTTCGGGGACTAGCGGAAGGAGTGAGCAGTTCTTC.

This clone was seen only a few times. The genes are TRBV2 and TRBJ2-5; D gene ambiguous. CDR3 length: 13 amino acids. The germline gives CDR1 SNHLY, CDR2 FYNNEI. V was cut by 2 bases and J by 2 bases, with 6 bases left in between. The CDR3 region has the DNA TGTGCCAGCAGTGAACTGCGTCAAGAGACCCAGTACTTC. The encoded protein is CASSELRQETQYF.

This chain uses TRBV7-2 with TRBJ2-7, with 8 bases aligning to TRBD1. The CDR3 is 14 amino acids. V trimming: 4 bases; J trimming: 6 bases; junction bases outside the gene matches: 8. Germline V lookup: CDR1 SGHTA, CDR2 FQGNSA. The chain's CDR3 is CASSSRQGAGEQYF. In DNA form, the CDR3 reads TGTGCCAGCAGCTCTCGCCAGGGGGCAGGCGAGCAGTACTTC.

A few counts support this clone. The chain combines TRBV5-1 with TRBJ2-5, with 9 bases identical to TRBD1. The junction had 8 bases not matched to a gene; V was cut back by 4 bases and J by 1 base. The CDR3 is 16 amino acids. The germline V gene encodes CDR1 SGHRS and CDR2 YFSETQ. CDR3 region: CASSTARTGAQETQYF. In DNA form, the CDR3 reads TGCGCCAGCAGCACGGCCCGGACAGGGGCCCAAGAGACCCAGTACTTC. Full variable domain (remainder filled in from reference TRBV5-1 and TRBJ2-5): KAGVTQTPRYLIKTRGQQVTLSCSPISGHRSVSWYQQTPGQGLQFLFEYFSETQRNKGNFPGRFSGRQFSNSRSEMNVSTLELGDSALYLCASSTARTGAQETQYFGPGTRLLVL.

The V call is TRBV2, the J call TRBJ1-1; 8 positions match TRBD1. The J segment lost 4 bases and the V segment lost 2 bases, leaving 3 bases of the junction unmatched. Germline CDR1 is SNHLY and CDR2 is FYNNEI. This CDR3 is 14 amino acids long. This chain's CDR3 is CASSERTGGTEAFF. In DNA form, the CDR3 reads TGTGCCAGCAGTGAACGAACAGGGGGCACTGAAGCTTTCTTT.

This clone was counted a few times. This sequence joins TRBV5-1 and TRBJ2-2, with D unclear. Germline assignment: CDR1 SGHRS and CDR2 YFSETQ. V was trimmed by 2 bases and J by 0 bases, leaving 11 bases between them. The CDR3 covers 16 residues. The CDR3 coding sequence is TGCGCCAGCAGCTTTCAGGCGTTATCGAACACCGGGGAGCTGTTTTTT. Its translation is CASSFQALSNTGELFF.

The V and J genes are TRBV5-1 and TRBJ2-1, with 15 positions matching TRBD2. Trimming cost V 5 bases and J 9 bases; bases outside gene matches: 6. This CDR3 is 15 amino acids long. The germline gives CDR1 SGHRS, CDR2 YFSETQ. The CDR3 here is CASSRTSGRAGEQFF. DNA of the CDR3: TGCGCCAGCAGTCGGACTAGCGGGAGGGCGGGTGAGCAGTTCTTC.

This clone was counted a few times. The rearrangement uses TRBV29-1 and TRBJ2-5, with D perhaps matching TRBD2 (6 bases). Per the germline V gene, CDR1 is SQVTM and CDR2 is ANQGSEA. V was shortened by 4 bases and J by 6 bases, with 15 bases between the two germline ends. The CDR3 spans 13 residues. CDR3 DNA sequence: TGCAGCGTTGCCGAAAGGGGAGGAAAGACCCAGTACTTC. Encoded protein: CSVAERGGKTQYF.

This chain uses TRBV7-2 with TRBJ2-3, with 11 nucleotides matching TRBD2. The CDR3 spans 16 residues. Trimming removed 1 base from V and 3 bases from J; junction bases left unmatched: 3. Germline V gene data show CDR1 as SGHTA and CDR2 as FQGNSA. The CDR3 sequence: CASSLVGLAVTDTQYF. The CDR3 nucleotides are TGTGCCAGCAGCTTAGTGGGACTAGCGGTAACAGATACGCAGTATTTT.

This clone turned up a few times. Here the CDR3 DNA reads TGCAGCGTTGAAGGACTAGCGGATAGCTCCTACGAGCAGTACTTC. This sequence encodes CSVEGLADSSYEQYF. The genes are TRBV29-1 and TRBJ2-7; TRBD2 aligns across 9 bases. Per germline, CDR1 SQVTM and CDR2 ANQGSEA. This CDR3 has 15 amino acids. The junction had 4 bases not matched to a gene; V was cut back by 1 base and J by 0 bases.

This chain connects TRBV5-1 to TRBJ2-1; TRBD1 matches at 7 bases. The length of the CDR3 is 15 residues. The V and J ends lost 4 bases and 6 bases, in that order; junction bases with no gene match: 10. Germline V gene data show CDR1 as SGHRS and CDR2 as YFSETQ. CDR3 sequence (DNA): TGCGCCAGCAGCCCTGGGGACAGCTCGTCCAATGAGCAGTTCTTC. Protein: CASSPGDSSSNEQFF.

This clone was counted between two and nine times. The chain is built from TRBV27 and TRBJ1-2; a possible D gene is TRBD1 (6 bases). This CDR3 has 14 residues. V was shortened by 6 bases and J by 4 bases, with 15 bases between the two germline ends. Germline V gene sequence: CDR1 MNHEY, CDR2 SMNVEV (reference sequence). The CDR3 coding sequence is TGTGCCAGCAGATCGACGACAGGCCCCTATGGCTACACCTTC. Translated: CASRSTTGPYGYTF.

This clone was detected a few times. The V call is TRBV10-3, the J call TRBJ2-7; unclear D gene. V gave up 4 bases and J gave up 2 bases, with 12 bases separating them. Per germline, CDR1 ENHRY and CDR2 SYGVKD. The CDR3 has 14 amino acids. CDR3 DNA sequence: TGTGCCATCAGTGTCTGGCAGTCAACCTACGAGCAGTACTTC. It yields the protein CAISVWQSTYEQYF.

In its sample, this clone was seen a few times. The V call is TRBV11-2, the J call TRBJ1-4; unclear D gene. From germline, CDR1 is SGHAT and CDR2 FQNNGV. This CDR3 has 13 amino acids. The V and J ends lost 3 bases and 8 bases respectively, with 10 bases between them. CDR3 in amino acids: CASSFTVSEKLFF. The CDR3 DNA is TGTGCCAGCAGCTTTACGGTATCCGAAAAACTGTTTTTT.

There are a few counts of this clone. The chain employs TRBV29-1 and TRBJ2-3; 9 nucleotides line up with TRBD2. The CDR3 is 16 residues long. The V segment lost 1 base and the J segment 0 bases; nucleotides outside the gene matches: 5. Germline assignment: CDR1 SQVTM and CDR2 ANQGSEA. DNA for the CDR3: TGCAGCGTTGAAGGGGGTAGCGGGAGAAGCACAGATACGCAGTATTTT. Its translation is CSVEGGSGRSTDTQYF.

There are a few counts of this clone. The CDR3 sequence is CASSQATPGGEQYV. The CDR3 nucleotides are TGTGCCAGCAGCCAAGCCACCCCGGGGGGCGAGCAGTACGTC. The chain employs TRBV14 and TRBJ2-7; 7 positions match TRBD2. J lost 6 bases, V lost 1 base, and 6 bases had no gene match. Germline V CDR1 and CDR2: SGHDN, FVKESK. The CDR3 has 14 amino acids.

The chain joins TRBV5-4 to TRBJ1-4; D perhaps matches TRBD1 (6 bases). V lost 3 bases, J lost 1 base, and 10 bases lay in between. CDR3 length equals 15 residues. Germline CDR1 SGHNT, CDR2 YYREEE (reference sequence). This CDR3 reads CASSSGHQTNEKLFF. Written as DNA, the CDR3 is TGTGCCAGCAGCTCGGGACACCAAACTAATGAAAAACTGTTTTTT.

The chain joins TRBV28 to TRBJ2-2; 8 bases map to TRBD1. CDR3 length: 14 amino acids. CDR1 and CDR2 from the germline V gene are MDHEN and SYDVKM. V lost 4 bases and J lost 4; bases outside the gene matches: 2. CDR3 nucleotides: TGTGCCAGCAGTTCGGGACAGGTCACCGGGGAGCTGTTTTTT. Translation: CASSSGQVTGELFF.

The chain is built from TRBV5-6 and TRBJ2-1, with 9 nucleotides matching TRBD1. Germline CDR1 is SGHDT and CDR2 is YYEEEE. The CDR3 length is 15 residues. After removal of 4 bases from V and 6 bases from J, the junction contained 8 bases not matched to a gene. CDR3 sequence reads: CASSPPGQGLNEQFF. CDR3 in DNA: TGTGCCAGCAGCCCCCCGGGACAGGGTCTCAATGAGCAGTTCTTC.

The gene calls are TRBV7-9 and TRBJ2-1; 8 bases fit TRBD1. The trim removed 4 bases at V and 7 bases at J, leaving 6 bases unmatched. The CDR3 sequence is 14 residues long. Germline V gene data show CDR1 as SEHNR and CDR2 as FQNEAQ (reference sequence). This CDR3 reads CASSSGGGWNEQFF. The CDR3 DNA follows: TGTGCCAGCAGCTCAGGGGGCGGCTGGAATGAGCAGTTCTTC.

The V and J genes are TRBV5-1 and TRBJ1-1; D gene unclear. Trimming removed 1 base at V and 4 bases at J, with 14 bases between. CDR1 SGHRS and CDR2 YFSETQ come from the germline V gene. The CDR3 is made up of 15 amino acids. The CDR3 loop is CASSLSVSGSTEAFF. The CDR3 region has the DNA TGCGCCAGCAGCTTGTCGGTCTCAGGATCCACTGAAGCTTTCTTT.